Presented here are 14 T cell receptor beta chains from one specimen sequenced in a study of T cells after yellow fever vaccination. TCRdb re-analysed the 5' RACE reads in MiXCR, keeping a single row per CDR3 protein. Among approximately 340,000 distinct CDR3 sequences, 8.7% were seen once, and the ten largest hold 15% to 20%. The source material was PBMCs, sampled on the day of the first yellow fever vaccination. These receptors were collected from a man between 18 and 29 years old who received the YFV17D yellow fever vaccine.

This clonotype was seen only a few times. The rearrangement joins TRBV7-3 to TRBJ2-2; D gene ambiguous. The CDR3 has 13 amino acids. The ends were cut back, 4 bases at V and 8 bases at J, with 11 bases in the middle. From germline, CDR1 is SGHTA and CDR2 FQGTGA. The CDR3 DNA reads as TGTGCCAGCAGCTGGACCGTCAGGGGGGAGCTGTTTTTT. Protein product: CASSWTVRGELFF.

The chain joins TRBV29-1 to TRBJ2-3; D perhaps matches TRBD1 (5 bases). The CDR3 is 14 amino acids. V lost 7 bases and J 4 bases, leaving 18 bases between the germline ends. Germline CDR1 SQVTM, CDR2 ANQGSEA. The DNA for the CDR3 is TGCAGCGGGATATTCAGGGTTCGGTCAGATACGCAGTATTTT. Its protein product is CSGIFRVRSDTQYF.

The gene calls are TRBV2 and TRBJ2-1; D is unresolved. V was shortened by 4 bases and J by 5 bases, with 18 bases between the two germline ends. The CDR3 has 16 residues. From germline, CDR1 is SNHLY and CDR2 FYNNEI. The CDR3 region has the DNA TGTGCCAGCAGTGGTCGCAGCCGTCTAAATCACAATGAGCAGTTCTTC. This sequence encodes CASSGRSRLNHNEQFF.

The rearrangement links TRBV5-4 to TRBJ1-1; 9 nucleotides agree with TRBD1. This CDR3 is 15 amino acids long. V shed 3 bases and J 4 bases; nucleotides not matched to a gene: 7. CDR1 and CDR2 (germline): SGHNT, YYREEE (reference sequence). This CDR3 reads CASSSAQTGGTEAFF. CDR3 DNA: TGTGCCAGCAGCTCGGCCCAGACAGGGGGCACTGAAGCTTTCTTT.

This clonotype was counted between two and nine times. The CDR3 is CASSQIGDVSNYGYTF. CDR3 coding DNA: TGCGCCAGCAGCCAGATCGGGGACGTCTCTAACTATGGCTACACCTTC. V gene TRBV4-3 combines with J gene TRBJ1-2; D is perhaps TRBD1 (5 bases). The germline V gene encodes CDR1 LGHNA and CDR2 YSLEER. The CDR3 extends over 16 amino acids. The V end was cut by 3 bases, the J end by 0 bases, with 14 bases between.

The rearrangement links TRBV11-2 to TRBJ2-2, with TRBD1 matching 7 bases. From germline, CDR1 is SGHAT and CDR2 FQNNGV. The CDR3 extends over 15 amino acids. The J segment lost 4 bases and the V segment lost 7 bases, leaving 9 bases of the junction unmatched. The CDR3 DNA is TGTGCCAGCACCCGGGACAGACTAACCACCGGGGAGCTGTTTTTT. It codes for CASTRDRLTTGELFF.

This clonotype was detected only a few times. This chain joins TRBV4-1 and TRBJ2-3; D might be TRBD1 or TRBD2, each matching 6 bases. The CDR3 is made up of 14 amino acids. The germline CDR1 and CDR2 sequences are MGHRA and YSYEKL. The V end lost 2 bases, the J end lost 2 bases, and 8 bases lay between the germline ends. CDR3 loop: CASSQRGATDTQYF. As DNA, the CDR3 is TGCGCCAGCAGCCAAAGGGGGGCCACAGATACGCAGTATTTT.

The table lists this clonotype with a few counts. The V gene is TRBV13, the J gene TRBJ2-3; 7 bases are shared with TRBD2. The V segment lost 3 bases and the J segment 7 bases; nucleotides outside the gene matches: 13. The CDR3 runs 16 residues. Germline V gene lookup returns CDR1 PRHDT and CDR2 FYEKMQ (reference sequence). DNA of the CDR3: TGTGCCAGCAGCTTCTCTAGGGGCGGGGGATTGAATACGCAGTATTTT. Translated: CASSFSRGGGLNTQYF.

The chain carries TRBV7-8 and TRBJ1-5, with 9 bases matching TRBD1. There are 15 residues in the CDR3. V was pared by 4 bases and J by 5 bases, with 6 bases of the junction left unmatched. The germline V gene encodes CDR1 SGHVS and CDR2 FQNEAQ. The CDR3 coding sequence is TGTGCCAGCAGCTCTCAGACAGGGGGTGATCAGCCCCAGCATTTT. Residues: CASSSQTGGDQPQHF. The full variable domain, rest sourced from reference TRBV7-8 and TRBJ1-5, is GAGVSQSPRYKVAKRGQDVALRCDPISGHVSLFWYQQALGQGPEFLTYFQNEAQLDKSGLPSDRFFAERPEGSVSTLKIQRTQQEDSAVYLCASSSQTGGDQPQHFGDGTRLSIL.

The CDR3 loop is CASSLTSGYTGELFF. In nucleotides, the CDR3 is TGTGCCAGCAGCTTAACTAGCGGATACACCGGGGAGCTGTTTTTT. The chain carries TRBV7-3 and TRBJ2-2; D is possibly TRBD2 (6 bases). Germline V gene data show CDR1 as SGHTA and CDR2 as FQGTGA. V shed 0 bases and J shed 3 bases, with 8 bases lying between them. There are 15 residues in the CDR3.

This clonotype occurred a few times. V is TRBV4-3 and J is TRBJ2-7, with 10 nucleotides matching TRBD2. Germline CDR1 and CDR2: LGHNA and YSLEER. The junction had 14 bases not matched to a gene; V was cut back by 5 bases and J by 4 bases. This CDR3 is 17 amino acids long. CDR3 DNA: TGCGCCAGCAGCGCAGGGTTGGGGACTAGCGAGAAGTACGAGCAGTACTTC. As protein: CASSAGLGTSEKYEQYF.

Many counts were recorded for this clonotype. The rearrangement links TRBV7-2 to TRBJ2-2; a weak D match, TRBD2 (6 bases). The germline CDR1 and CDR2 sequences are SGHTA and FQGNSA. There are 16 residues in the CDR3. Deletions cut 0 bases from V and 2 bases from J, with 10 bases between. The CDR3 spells CASSLAGGPNTGELFF. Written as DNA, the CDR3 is TGTGCCAGCAGCTTAGCGGGGGGACCCAACACCGGGGAGCTGTTTTTT.

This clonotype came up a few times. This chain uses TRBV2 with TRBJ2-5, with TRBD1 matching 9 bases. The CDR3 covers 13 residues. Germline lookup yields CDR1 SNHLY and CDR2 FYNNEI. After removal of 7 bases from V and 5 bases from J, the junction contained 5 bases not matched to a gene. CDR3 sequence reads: CASMDRGTETQYF. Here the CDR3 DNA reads TGTGCCAGCATGGACAGGGGAACGGAGACCCAGTACTTC.

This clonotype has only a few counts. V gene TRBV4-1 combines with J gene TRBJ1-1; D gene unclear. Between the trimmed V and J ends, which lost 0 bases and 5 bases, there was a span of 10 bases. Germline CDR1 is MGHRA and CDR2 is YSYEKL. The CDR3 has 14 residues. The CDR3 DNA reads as TGCGCCAGCAGCCAAGACAGTGGTGGAACTGAAGCTTTCTTT. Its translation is CASSQDSGGTEAFF.